One and the same sample provided the 17 T cell receptor beta chains below, sequenced in a study of metastatic and nonmetastatic thyroid tumors. MiXCR re-clonotyped the PCR reads for TCRdb. The sample lists roughly 64,000 clones, approximately 4% occurring once. Ahead of thyroid surgery, no patient had received treatment of any kind. Sequencing input: blood. The receptors stem from a female donor with papillary thyroid cancer or a benign thyroid nodule (not recorded which). Some clones in this sample may be carry-over from other donors' samples.

This clone was observed many times. The chain employs TRBV6-1 and TRBJ2-3; 12 bases align to TRBD2. In germline, CDR1 is MNHNS, CDR2 SASEGT. Trimming cost V 4 bases and J 5 bases; bases outside gene matches: 4. The CDR3 is 15 residues long. The CDR3 is CASSVTSGSKDTQYF. In DNA, the CDR3 is TGTGCCAGCAGTGTGACTAGCGGGAGTAAAGATACGCAGTATTTT.

To note about this clone: The junction departs from the called germline gene at one end, perhaps through a read error. The chain recombines TRBV11-2 with TRBJ2-4, with a possible D match to TRBD1 (5 bases). The CDR3 extends over 15 amino acids. CDR1 is SGHAT, CDR2 FQNNGV, per germline. The CDR3 is CASSLERQGGNIKYF. CDR3 sequence (DNA): TGTGCCAGCAGCTTAGAAAGGCAGGGTGGGAACATTAAGTACTTC.

There are many counts of this clone. CDR3 amino acids: CASSRSGGRGGELFF. In DNA form, the CDR3 reads TGTGCCAGCAGCCGTAGCGGGGGAAGAGGCGGGGAGCTGTTTTTT. The rearrangement joins TRBV3-1 to TRBJ2-2; TRBD2 matches at 9 bases. Looked up from germline, CDR1 is LGHDT and CDR2 is YNNKEL (reference sequence). This CDR3 spans 15 amino acids. V was pared by 4 bases and J by 7 bases, with 7 bases of the junction left unmatched.

This clone was observed a handful of times. This rearrangement joins TRBV19 to TRBJ2-7, with 9 bases lining up with TRBD2. V shed 2 bases, J shed 0 bases, and the junction held 8 bases outside the gene matches. The germline gives CDR1 LNHDA, CDR2 SQIVND (reference sequence). The CDR3 extends over 17 amino acids. CDR3 loop: CASSISGTSRDSYEQYF. DNA of the CDR3: TGTGCCAGTAGTATATCCGGGACTAGCCGAGACTCCTACGAGCAGTACTTC.

Many counts were recorded for this clone. The J gene is TRBJ2-5, the V gene TRBV11-3; D possibly corresponds to TRBD1 (6 bases). The CDR3 length is 11 residues. Germline-derived CDR1 and CDR2 are SGHNT and YENEEA. V was cut by 0 bases and J by 14 bases, with 10 bases left in between. CDR3 sequence: CASSLEADSYF. The CDR3 nucleotides read TGTGCCAGCAGCTTAGAGGCGGACAGTTACTTC.

This clone was found many times. V usage is TRBV7-9 and J usage is TRBJ1-1; 7 nucleotides line up with TRBD1. Germline values: CDR1 SEHNR, CDR2 FQNEAQ (reference sequence). V was pared by 0 bases and J by 5 bases, with 3 bases of the junction left unmatched. The CDR3 has 14 residues. This CDR3 is CASSLATGRTEAFF. The CDR3 nucleotides are TGTGCCAGCAGCTTAGCGACAGGGCGAACTGAAGCTTTCTTT.

The chain couples TRBV19 to TRBJ1-6, with D unclear. Germline lookup yields CDR1 LNHDA and CDR2 SQIVND (reference sequence). The CDR3 is 16 residues long. Between the trimmed V and J ends, which lost 0 bases and 9 bases, there was a span of 15 bases. The CDR3 loop reads CASSIDVSYLRSPLHF. The CDR3 DNA reads TGTGCCAGTAGTATAGATGTGAGTTACCTACGTTCACCCCTCCACTTT. Supplemented by reference TRBV19 and TRBJ1-6, the full variable domain reads DGGITQSPKYLFRKEGQNVTLSCEQNLNHDAMYWYRQDPGQGLRLIYYSQIVNDFQKGDIAEGYSVSREKKESFPLTVTSAQKNPTAFYLCASSIDVSYLRSPLHFGNGTRLTVT.

This clone came up a few times. A much larger clone lies a single base off, so this may be a read error. Different DNA sequences within this sample yield the same CDR3. The CDR3 bases are TGTGCCAGCAGCGTAGCTGATAGGAACAATGAGCAGTTTTTC. This gives the protein CASSVADRNNEQFF. V is TRBV9 and J is TRBJ2-1, with D uncertain. Per germline, CDR1 SGDLS and CDR2 YYNGEE. CDR3 length: 14 residues. The full variable domain, its missing parts supplied by reference TRBV9 and TRBJ2-1, is DSGVTQTPKHLITATGQRVTLRCSPRSGDLSVYWYQQSLDQGLQFLIQYYNGEERAKGNILERFSAQQFPDLHSELNLSSLELGDSALYFCASSVADRNNEQFFGPGTRLTVL.

Points on this clone: A much larger clone is a single base away; this may be a read error. V gene TRBV27 combines with J gene TRBJ1-4; D ambiguous. From germline, CDR1 is MNHEY and CDR2 SMNVEV (reference sequence). The CDR3 has 13 amino acids. Trimming removed 6 bases at V and 4 bases at J, with 9 bases between. The CDR3 region has the DNA TGTGCCAGCAGCATGATGCTTAATGAAAAACTGTTTTTT. It translates to CASSMMLNEKLFF.

This clone was counted many times. A much larger clone differs from this one at a single base, so this may be a read error. The chain links TRBV20-1 to TRBJ2-1, with TRBD2 matching 11 bases. The CDR3 covers 14 residues. Germline CDR1 and CDR2: DFQATT and SNEGSKA (reference sequence). This chain's CDR3 is CGAVTSGEYNEQFF. The CDR3 DNA follows: TGCGGTGCGGTGACTAGCGGGGAATACAATGAGCAGTTCTTC.

At least ten counts were recorded for this clone. The chain links TRBV29-1 to TRBJ2-1; unclear D gene. The CDR3 covers 13 residues. Germline CDR1 is SQVTM and CDR2 is ANQGSEA. V lost 6 bases and J lost 7, with 16 bases in between. CDR3 sequence (DNA): TGCAGCGTCGAGACCCCATTTTTTAATGAGCAGTTCTTC. Translating it yields CSVETPFFNEQFF.

This clone was recorded at least ten times. The genes are TRBV6-5 and TRBJ2-2, with D perhaps being TRBD1 or TRBD2 (5 bases each). Trimming pared 2 bases from V and 5 bases from J, leaving 9 bases between. The germline V gene encodes CDR1 MNHEY and CDR2 SVGAGI. This CDR3 region has 14 residues. This CDR3 is CASSYGGVTGELFF. DNA for the CDR3: TGTGCCAGCAGTTACGGGGGAGTTACCGGGGAGCTGTTTTTT.

This clone came up a few times. The rearrangement joins TRBV6-1 to TRBJ2-7; 7 nucleotides line up with TRBD2. Germline values: CDR1 MNHNS, CDR2 SASEGT. Trimming at V came to 1 base and at J to 2 bases, leaving 5 bases not matched to a gene. The CDR3 sequence is 15 residues long. DNA of the CDR3: TGTGCCAGCAGTGAAGGGAAAGCGGGACCCTACGAGCAGTACTTC. Amino acid sequence: CASSEGKAGPYEQYF.

The table lists this clone with many counts. The V gene is TRBV5-1, the J gene TRBJ2-7; maybe TRBD1 (5 bases). The CDR3 runs 14 residues. Per the germline V gene, CDR1 is SGHRS and CDR2 is YFSETQ. V was shortened by 5 bases and J by 0 bases, with 12 bases between the two germline ends. In DNA form, the CDR3 reads TGCGCCAGCAGGATGGACACAAACTCCTACGAGCAGTACTTC. It specifies CASRMDTNSYEQYF.

In its sample, this clone was seen a few times. The chain joins TRBV11-2 to TRBJ1-1; D remains ambiguous. In germline, CDR1 is SGHAT, CDR2 FQNNGV. V was trimmed by 1 base and J by 5 bases, leaving 14 bases between them. The CDR3 extends over 15 amino acids. The CDR3 DNA follows: TGTGCCAGCAGCTTAGTTGGCGGGTCGCGAACTGAAGCTTTCTTT. As protein: CASSLVGGSRTEAFF.

Notes on this clone: A read error may account for a junction end that differs from germline. Other DNA sequences in this sample translate to the same CDR3. CDR3 sequence (DNA): TGTGCCAGCTCATGGACAGGGGGCCACTCGATTAGCACAGATACGCAATATTTT. Its translation: CASSWTGGHSISTDTQYF. V gene TRBV18 combines with J gene TRBJ2-3, with 11 bases aligning to TRBD1. CDR1 is KGHSH, CDR2 LQKENI, per germline. The CDR3 extends over 18 amino acids.

This clone has ten or more counts. V is TRBV19 and J is TRBJ1-4, with unresolved D. Trimming stripped 7 bases from V and 11 bases from J, with 17 bases between. The germline CDR1 and CDR2 sequences are LNHDA and SQIVND (reference sequence). The CDR3 runs to 13 residues. DNA of the CDR3: TGTGCCAGTATTACAAACAGCCGGGAGAAACTGTTTTTT. Translation gives CASITNSREKLFF.